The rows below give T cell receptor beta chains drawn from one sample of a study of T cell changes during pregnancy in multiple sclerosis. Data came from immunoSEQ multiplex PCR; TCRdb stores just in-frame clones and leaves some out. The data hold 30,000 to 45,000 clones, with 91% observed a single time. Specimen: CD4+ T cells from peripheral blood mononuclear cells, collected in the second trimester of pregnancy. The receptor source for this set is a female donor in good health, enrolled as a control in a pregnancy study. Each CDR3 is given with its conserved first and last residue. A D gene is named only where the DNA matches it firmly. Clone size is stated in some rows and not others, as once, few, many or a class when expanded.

CDR3aa: CASSGGSDRGLLYEQYF
CDR3nt: TGCGCCAGCAGTGGGGGGTCGGACAGGGGGCTCCTCTACGAGCAGTACTTC
j_gene: TRBJ2-7
v_gene: TRBV10-1
d_gene: TRBD1
abundance: once

CDR3aa: CASSRTKEDGYTF
CDR3nt: TGCGCCAGCAGCCGAACCAAGGAGGATGGCTACACCTTC
j_gene: TRBJ1-2
v_gene: TRBV10-1
d_gene: NA
abundance: NA

CDR3aa: CASSRDRGANEQFF
CDR3nt: TGTGCCAGCAGCCGGGACAGGGGGGCCAATGAGCAGTTCTTC
j_gene: TRBJ2-1
v_gene: TRBV7-2
d_gene: TRBD1
abundance: NA

CDR3aa: CASGPTDKNEKLFF
CDR3nt: TGTGCCAGCGGTCCGACAGACAAAAATGAAAAACTGTTTTTT
j_gene: TRBJ1-4
v_gene: TRBV7-8
d_gene: NA
abundance: NA

CDR3aa: CASSVEDSYGYTF
CDR3nt: TGTGCCAGCAGCGTCGAGGACTCCTATGGCTACACCTTC
j_gene: TRBJ1-2
v_gene: TRBV9
d_gene: NA
abundance: NA

CDR3aa: CAISETGTIYEQYF
CDR3nt: TGTGCCATCAGTGAGACAGGGACGATCTACGAGCAGTACTTC
j_gene: TRBJ2-7
v_gene: TRBV10-3
d_gene: NA
abundance: NA

CDR3aa: CASSRLAGMQETQYF
CDR3nt: TGCGCCAGCAGTCGACTAGCGGGGATGCAAGAGACCCAGTACTTC
j_gene: TRBJ2-5
v_gene: TRBV5-1
d_gene: TRBD2
abundance: once

CDR3aa: CASSARRQGYEKLFF
CDR3nt: TGTGCCAGCAGCGCGCGCAGGCAGGGCTATGAAAAACTGTTTTTT
j_gene: TRBJ1-4
v_gene: TRBV7-9
d_gene: NA
abundance: NA

CDR3aa: CASSLRASTDTQYF
CDR3nt: TGCGCCAGCAGCCTCCGAGCCTCCACAGATACGCAGTATTTT
j_gene: TRBJ2-3
v_gene: TRBV5-1
d_gene: NA
abundance: NA

CDR3aa: CASNTVHEQYF
CDR3nt: TGTGCCAGCAATACGGTCCACGAGCAGTACTTC
j_gene: TRBJ2-7
v_gene: TRBV6-1
d_gene: NA
abundance: NA

CDR3aa: CASRTGFRSNQPQHF
CDR3nt: TGCGCCAGCAGAACAGGGTTTAGGAGCAATCAGCCCCAGCATTTT
j_gene: TRBJ1-5
v_gene: TRBV5-1
d_gene: NA
abundance: NA

CDR3aa: CASSLGVRSYEQYF
CDR3nt: TGTGCCAGCAGCTTAGGCGTCCGCTCCTACGAGCAGTACTTC
j_gene: TRBJ2-7
v_gene: TRBV7-8
d_gene: NA
abundance: NA

CDR3aa: CASSTAGTRSLNEQFF
CDR3nt: TGTGCCAGCAGTACCGCCGGGACTCGATCTCTCAATGAGCAGTTCTTC
j_gene: TRBJ2-1
v_gene: TRBV28
d_gene: NA
abundance: NA

CDR3aa: CASSLTGTSGYNEQFF
CDR3nt: TGTGCCAGTAGTCTCACCGGGACTAGCGGGTACAATGAGCAGTTCTTC
j_gene: TRBJ2-1
v_gene: TRBV19
d_gene: TRBD2
abundance: NA

CDR3aa: CSAPRGNEQFF
CDR3nt: TGCAGTGCTCCCCGCGGCAATGAGCAGTTCTTC
j_gene: TRBJ2-1
v_gene: TRBV20-1
d_gene: NA
abundance: NA

CDR3aa: CASSPDRGELFF
CDR3nt: TGTGCTAGCAGCCCCGACAGGGGGGAGCTGTTTTTT
j_gene: TRBJ2-2
v_gene: TRBV7-7
d_gene: NA
abundance: NA

CDR3aa: CASSRGSGDPDTQYF
CDR3nt: TGCGCCAGCAGCCGAGGAAGCGGGGACCCCGATACGCAGTATTTT
j_gene: TRBJ2-3
v_gene: TRBV5-1
d_gene: TRBD2
abundance: NA

CDR3aa: CASSPGTGGYEQYF
CDR3nt: TGTGCCAGCTCACCTGGGACAGGGGGGTACGAGCAGTACTTC
j_gene: TRBJ2-7
v_gene: TRBV18
d_gene: TRBD1
abundance: NA

CDR3aa: CASSYISYEQYF
CDR3nt: TGTGCCAGCAGCTATATCTCCTACGAGCAGTACTTC
j_gene: TRBJ2-7
v_gene: TRBV7-2
d_gene: NA
abundance: NA

CDR3aa: CASSRSGGDSPLHF
CDR3nt: TGTGCCAGCAGCCGGTCAGGGGGAGATTCACCCCTCCACTTT
j_gene: TRBJ1-6
v_gene: TRBV5-4
d_gene: TRBD1
abundance: NA

CDR3aa: CSVDTSGGFYEQYF
CDR3nt: TGCAGCGTTGACACTAGCGGGGGCTTCTACGAGCAGTACTTC
j_gene: TRBJ2-7
v_gene: TRBV29-1
d_gene: TRBD2
abundance: NA

CDR3aa: CASSPTSKDYEQYF
CDR3nt: TGTGCCAGCTCACCGACTAGTAAGGACTACGAGCAGTACTTC
j_gene: TRBJ2-7
v_gene: TRBV18
d_gene: NA
abundance: NA

CDR3aa: CASSEILGGAGELFF
CDR3nt: TGTGCCAGCAGTGAAATTTTGGGGGGTGCCGGGGAGCTGTTTTTT
j_gene: TRBJ2-2
v_gene: TRBV2
d_gene: NA
abundance: once

CDR3aa: CASSSSARTERVEQYF
CDR3nt: TGCGCCAGCAGCTCCTCGGCCAGGACGGAGAGGGTCGAGCAGTACTTC
j_gene: TRBJ2-7
v_gene: TRBV5-1
d_gene: NA
abundance: NA

CDR3aa: CASSLSGEETQYF
CDR3nt: TGTGCCAGCAGCTTATCGGGGGAAGAGACCCAGTACTTC
j_gene: TRBJ2-5
v_gene: TRBV7-3
d_gene: NA
abundance: NA

CDR3aa: CASNPGQGKGYTF
CDR3nt: TGTGCCAGCAACCCGGGACAGGGAAAAGGCTACACCTTC
j_gene: TRBJ1-2
v_gene: TRBV6-1
d_gene: TRBD1
abundance: NA

CDR3aa: CASSSVPGGIVTEAFF
CDR3nt: TGTGCCAGCAGTTCCGTCCCGGGGGGCATCGTCACTGAAGCTTTCTTT
j_gene: TRBJ1-1
v_gene: TRBV28
d_gene: NA
abundance: NA

CDR3aa: CASSGTGGALQYF
CDR3nt: TGTGCCAGCAGCGGGACAGGGGGCGCACTACAGTACTTC
j_gene: TRBJ2-7
v_gene: TRBV5-6
d_gene: TRBD1
abundance: NA

CDR3aa: CSVDRGGGYNEQFF
CDR3nt: TGCAGTGTTGATCGAGGGGGCGGGTACAATGAGCAGTTCTTC
j_gene: TRBJ2-1
v_gene: TRBV29-1
d_gene: TRBD1
abundance: NA

CDR3aa: CASSMGQGALDGYTF
CDR3nt: TGTGCCAGTAGTATGGGACAGGGAGCATTGGATGGCTACACCTTC
j_gene: TRBJ1-2
v_gene: TRBV19
d_gene: TRBD1
abundance: NA

CDR3aa: CASSLGGSGRDTQYF
CDR3nt: TGTGCCAGCAGTTTAGGAGGGTCTGGCAGGGATACGCAGTATTTT
j_gene: TRBJ2-3
v_gene: TRBV28
d_gene: NA
abundance: NA

CDR3aa: CASSPTSVSYNEQFF
CDR3nt: TGTGCCAGCTCACCCACTAGCGTTTCCTACAATGAGCAGTTCTTC
j_gene: TRBJ2-1
v_gene: TRBV18
d_gene: TRBD2
abundance: NA

CDR3aa: CASRPGQGRQPQHF
CDR3nt: TGTGCCAGCAGACCGGGACAGGGAAGGCAGCCCCAGCATTTT
j_gene: TRBJ1-5
v_gene: TRBV28
d_gene: TRBD1
abundance: NA

CDR3aa: CGVAGTETQYF
CDR3nt: TGTGGAGTAGCGGGAACAGAGACCCAGTACTTC
j_gene: TRBJ2-5
v_gene: TRBV28
d_gene: TRBD2
abundance: NA

CDR3aa: CAISDLAGGPDTQYF
CDR3nt: TGTGCCATCAGTGATTTAGCGGGAGGGCCAGATACGCAGTATTTT
j_gene: TRBJ2-3
v_gene: TRBV10-3
d_gene: TRBD2
abundance: NA

CDR3aa: CASSQDVAGGPYEQYF
CDR3nt: TGTGCCAGCAGCCAAGACGTAGCGGGAGGGCCCTACGAGCAGTACTTC
j_gene: TRBJ2-7
v_gene: TRBV4-2
d_gene: TRBD2
abundance: NA

CDR3aa: CASSPWGGANTGELFF
CDR3nt: TGTGCCAGCAGTCCCTGGGGCGGTGCGAACACCGGGGAGCTGTTTTTT
j_gene: TRBJ2-2
v_gene: TRBV28
d_gene: NA
abundance: NA

CDR3aa: CASSGLALLKTQYF
CDR3nt: TGTGCCAGCAGCGGACTAGCTCTATTGAAGACCCAGTACTTC
j_gene: TRBJ2-5
v_gene: TRBV7-9
d_gene: TRBD2
abundance: NA

CDR3aa: CASSLNRGQGNTEAFF
CDR3nt: TGTGCCAGCAGCCTTAACAGGGGGCAGGGGAACACTGAAGCTTTCTTT
j_gene: TRBJ1-1
v_gene: TRBV7-6
d_gene: TRBD1
abundance: few

CDR3aa: CASSIPQGGGELGEKLFF
CDR3nt: TGTGCCAGCAGTATCCCCCAGGGAGGCGGGGAGTTAGGTGAAAAACTGTTTTTT
j_gene: TRBJ1-4
v_gene: TRBV28
d_gene: NA
abundance: NA

CDR3aa: CASTPGYQETQYF
CDR3nt: TGTGCCAGCACCCCGGGATACCAAGAGACCCAGTACTTC
j_gene: TRBJ2-5
v_gene: TRBV2
d_gene: NA
abundance: NA

CDR3aa: CASSFRRNTEAFF
CDR3nt: TGTGCCAGCAGCTTTAGAAGGAACACTGAAGCTTTCTTT
j_gene: TRBJ1-1
v_gene: TRBV11-3
d_gene: NA
abundance: NA

CDR3aa: CASTGQGAVSAEAFF
CDR3nt: TGTGCCAGCACCGGACAGGGGGCGGTCTCTGCTGAAGCTTTCTTT
j_gene: TRBJ1-1
v_gene: TRBV7-9
d_gene: TRBD1
abundance: NA

CDR3aa: CASSLGGGARDTQYF
CDR3nt: TGTGCCAGCAGCTTGGGAGGCGGGGCCAGAGATACGCAGTATTTT
j_gene: TRBJ2-3
v_gene: TRBV5-4
d_gene: NA
abundance: NA

CDR3aa: CASSSTSGAQETQYF
CDR3nt: TGTGCCAGCAGTTCGACTAGCGGGGCACAAGAGACCCAGTACTTC
j_gene: TRBJ2-5
v_gene: TRBV7-9
d_gene: TRBD2
abundance: NA

CDR3aa: CASSFIRGYREQYF
CDR3nt: TGTGCCAGCAGTTTTATCAGAGGGTATCGCGAGCAGTACTTC
j_gene: TRBJ2-7
v_gene: TRBV11-2
d_gene: NA
abundance: NA

CDR3aa: CASSEYGRVTEAFF
CDR3nt: TGTGCCAGCAGTGAATACGGCAGGGTAACTGAAGCTTTCTTT
j_gene: TRBJ1-1
v_gene: TRBV25-1
d_gene: NA
abundance: few

CDR3aa: CASSWTGHTEAFF
CDR3nt: TGCGCCAGCAGCTGGACAGGTCACACTGAAGCTTTCTTT
j_gene: TRBJ1-1
v_gene: TRBV5-1
d_gene: TRBD1
abundance: NA

CDR3aa: CASSSGFSGNTIYF
CDR3nt: TGTGCCAGCAGCTCAGGATTCTCTGGAAACACCATATATTTT
j_gene: TRBJ1-3
v_gene: TRBV11-2
d_gene: NA
abundance: NA

CDR3aa: CASQSGQGTDTQYF
CDR3nt: TGTGCCAGCCAGTCGGGACAGGGCACAGATACGCAGTATTTT
j_gene: TRBJ2-3
v_gene: TRBV28
d_gene: TRBD1
abundance: NA

CDR3aa: CASSLRLAGDTGELFF
CDR3nt: TGTGCCAGCAGCCTACGACTAGCGGGGGACACCGGGGAGCTGTTTTTT
j_gene: TRBJ2-2
v_gene: TRBV5-4
d_gene: TRBD2
abundance: NA

CDR3aa: CASSPTGREQYF
CDR3nt: TGTGCCAGCAGCCCAACGGGTCGCGAGCAGTACTTC
j_gene: TRBJ2-7
v_gene: TRBV9
d_gene: NA
abundance: NA

CDR3aa: CASSSDRLGKREQFF
CDR3nt: TGTGCCAGCAGTAGTGACCGACTGGGCAAGCGGGAGCAGTTCTTC
j_gene: TRBJ2-1
v_gene: TRBV6-1
d_gene: NA
abundance: NA